The present T cell receptor beta chain was sequenced within a study of T cells after yellow fever vaccination. At the level of the study: Preparation used SMART-Seq v4 Ultra Low Input for the low-cell-number fractions.

This CDR3 is built from 15 residues. The germline V gene has CDR1 ENHRY and CDR2 SYGVKD. Trimming took 5 bases from V and 3 from J, leaving 17 bases between them. The 5'RACE template-switching step produced TCR cDNA and added a universal primer site and UMIs. TCRdb analysed the 5' RACE reads with MiXCR anew, one entry per CDR3 protein. The sample yields 200,000 to 300,000 distinct CDR3 sequences, 6% to 7.5% seen once. The sample holds many counts of this clonotype. Antigen specificity is unknown. Study findings and constraints: Repertoires obtained by FACS sorting could include abundant clonotypes that entered as contaminants from the bulk population. Post-booster samples contained most primary-vaccination clones (approximately 96% CD4, almost 90% CD8).

Sequenced material: CD4+ T cells sorted from PBMCs, taken 15 days after the yellow fever booster vaccination. The receptor's source is a man aged 25 to 40 who received the YFV17D yellow fever vaccine. This rearrangement joins TRBV10-3 to TRBJ2-7, with D possibly TRBD1 on 6 matching bases. The CDR3 region has the DNA TGTGCCATCAGTCCCGGCCCGAGGGGGAACTACGAGCAGTACTTC. This gives the protein CAISPGPRGNYEQYF.